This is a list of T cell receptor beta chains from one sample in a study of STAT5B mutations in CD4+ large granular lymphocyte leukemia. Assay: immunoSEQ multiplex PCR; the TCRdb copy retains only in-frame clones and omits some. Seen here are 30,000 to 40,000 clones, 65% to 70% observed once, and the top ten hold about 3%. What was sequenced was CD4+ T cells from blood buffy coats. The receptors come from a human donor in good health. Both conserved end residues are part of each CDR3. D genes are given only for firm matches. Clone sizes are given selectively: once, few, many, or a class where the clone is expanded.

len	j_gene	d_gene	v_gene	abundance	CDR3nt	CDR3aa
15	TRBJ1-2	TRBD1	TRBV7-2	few	TGTGCCAGCAGCTCGTCCGCTCGGACAGGGAAAGGCTACACCTTC	CASSSSARTGKGYTF
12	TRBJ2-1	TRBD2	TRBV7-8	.	TGTGCCAGCAGCGCCTGGGGGGGTGAGCAGTTCTTC	CASSAWGGEQFF
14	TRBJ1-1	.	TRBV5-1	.	TGCGCCAGCAGCTTGGGTGATTGGGTGGGTGAAGCTTTCTTT	CASSLGDWVGEAFF
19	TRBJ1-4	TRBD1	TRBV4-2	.	TGTGCCAGCAGCCAAGATTTTGCAGGGGGACAAGCGACTAATGAAAAACTGTTTTTT	CASSQDFAGGQATNEKLFF
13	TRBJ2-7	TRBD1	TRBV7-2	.	TGTGCCAGCAGCCTCGGGACAGCCGGAGAGCAGTACTTC	CASSLGTAGEQYF
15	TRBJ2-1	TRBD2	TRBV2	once	TGTGCCAGCAGTTATACTAGCGGGGGGTACAATGAGCAGTTCTTC	CASSYTSGGYNEQFF
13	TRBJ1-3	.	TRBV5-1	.	TGCGCCAGCAGCTTAAGGCAGGCTGACACCATATATTTT	CASSLRQADTIYF
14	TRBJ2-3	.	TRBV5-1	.	TGCGCCAGCAGCTTGGCAGGGCCCACAGATACGCAGTATTTT	CASSLAGPTDTQYF
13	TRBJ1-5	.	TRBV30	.	TGTGCCTGGAGCCAGGACAGTAATCAGCCCCAGCATTTT	CAWSQDSNQPQHF
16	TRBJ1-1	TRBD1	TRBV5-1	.	TGCGCCAGCGGAACTCGGACAGGGAATGGGAACACTGAAGCTTTCTTT	CASGTRTGNGNTEAFF
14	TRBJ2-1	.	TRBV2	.	TGTGCCAGCAGTTCTCCTAGGCGGGGTGGAGGGCAGTTCTTC	CASSSPRRGGGQFF
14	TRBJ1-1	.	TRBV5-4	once	TGTGCCAGCAGCTTGACGGAAACAAACACTGAAGCTTTCTTT	CASSLTETNTEAFF
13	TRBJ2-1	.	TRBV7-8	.	TGTGCCAGCAGCCCATCCCGGGACTCCGAGCAGTTCTTC	CASSPSRDSEQFF
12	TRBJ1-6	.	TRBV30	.	TGTGCCTGGAGTGGAGGTAGATCACCCCTCCACTTT	CAWSGGRSPLHF
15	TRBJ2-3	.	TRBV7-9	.	TGTGCCAGCAGCTTAGATGGAGGCTGGGCAGATACGCAGTATTTT	CASSLDGGWADTQYF
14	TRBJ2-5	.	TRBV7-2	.	TGTGCCAGCAGCCCGGGTCAAATCCAAGAGACCCAGTACTTC	CASSPGQIQETQYF
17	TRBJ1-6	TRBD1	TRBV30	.	TGTGCCTGGAGTGCAAGACCGGGACAGGGAGAGGGTTCACCCCTCCACTTT	CAWSARPGQGEGSPLHF
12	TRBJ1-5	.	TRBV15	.	TGTGCCACCGGGGACCTCAATCAGCCCCAGCATTTT	CATGDLNQPQHF
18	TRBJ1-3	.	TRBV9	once	TGTGCCAGCAGCGTAGGCCATAGGGACCGTCCCTCTGGAAACACCATATATTTT	CASSVGHRDRPSGNTIYF
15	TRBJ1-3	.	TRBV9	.	TGTGCCAGCAGCCTTACCGCAGATACTGGAAACACCATATATTTT	CASSLTADTGNTIYF
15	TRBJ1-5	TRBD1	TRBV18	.	TGTGCCAGCTCACCGCTTACAGGGGTGAGGCAGCCCCAGCATTTT	CASSPLTGVRQPQHF
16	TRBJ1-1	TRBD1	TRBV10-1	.	TGCGCCAGCACTAGGGATGGACAGGGCATGAACACTGAAGCTTTCTTT	CASTRDGQGMNTEAFF
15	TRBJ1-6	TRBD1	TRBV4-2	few	TGTGCCAGCAGCCAAGCCGAGGGGGCAGGATCACCCCTCCACTTT	CASSQAEGAGSPLHF
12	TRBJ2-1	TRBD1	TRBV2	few	TGTGCCAGCAAAGGGACAGACAATGAGCAGTTCTTC	CASKGTDNEQFF
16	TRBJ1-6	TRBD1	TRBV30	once	TGTGCCTGGAGTCGACAGGGGAGCTCCTATAATTCACCCCTCCACTTT	CAWSRQGSSYNSPLHF
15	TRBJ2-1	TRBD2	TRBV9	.	TGTGCCAGCAGTGATGGACTAGCGGGGCGCAATGAGCAGTTCTTC	CASSDGLAGRNEQFF
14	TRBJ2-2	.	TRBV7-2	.	TGTGCCAGCAGCTTATGGGGGGAATCCGGGGAGCTGTTTTTT	CASSLWGESGELFF
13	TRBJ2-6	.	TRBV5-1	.	TGCGCCAGCAGCCCAGGGGAGGGCAACGTCCTGACTTTC	CASSPGEGNVLTF
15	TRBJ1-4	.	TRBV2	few	TGTGCCAGCAGTGGAGTGGGGACGCTAACGGGAAAACTGTTTTTT	CASSGVGTLTGKLFF
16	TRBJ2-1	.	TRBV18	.	TGTGCCAGCTCACGGGGGGACAGAGTGAGGGGAGTCTTCCAGTTCTTC	CASSRGDRVRGVFQFF
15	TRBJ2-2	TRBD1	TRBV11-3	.	TGTGCCAGCAGACCGGGACAGGGGCGAACCGGGGAGCTGTTTTTT	CASRPGQGRTGELFF
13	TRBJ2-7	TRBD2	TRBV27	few	TGTGCCAGCAGTCCGGGACTAGCGAGGGAGCAGTACTTC	CASSPGLAREQYF
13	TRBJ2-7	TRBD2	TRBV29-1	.	TGCAGCGTCGGACTAGCGGGAACCTACGAGCAGTACTTC	CSVGLAGTYEQYF
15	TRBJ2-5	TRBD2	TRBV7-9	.	TGTGCCAGCAGCTCCCGACTAGCGGGGCAAGAGACCCAGTACTTC	CASSSRLAGQETQYF
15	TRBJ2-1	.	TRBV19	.	TGTGCCAGTAGTCCTGGGGCGTTAGTTAGCAATGAGCAGTTCTTC	CASSPGALVSNEQFF
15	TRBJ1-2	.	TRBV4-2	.	TGTGCCAGCAGCCAAGAACCAGGCCCCAACTATGGCTACACCTTC	CASSQEPGPNYGYTF
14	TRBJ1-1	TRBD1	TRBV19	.	TGTGCCAGTAGCCAGGGACAGGGGGAGATTGAAGCTTTCTTT	CASSQGQGEIEAFF
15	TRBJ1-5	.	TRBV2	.	TGTGCCAGCAGCGCAGACAGTGGTAACAATCAGCCCCAGCATTTT	CASSADSGNNQPQHF
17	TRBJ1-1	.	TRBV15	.	TGTGCCACCAGCAGAGAAGGGTCCTCAGGGATGAACACTGAAGCTTTCTTT	CATSREGSSGMNTEAFF
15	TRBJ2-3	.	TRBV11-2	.	TGTGCCAGCAGCTTGGGACGGGGCGGCACAGATACGCAGTATTTT	CASSLGRGGTDTQYF
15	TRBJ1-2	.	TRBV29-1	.	TGCAGCGTCTGGGGAGGGGGATCTGCTATCTATGGCTACACCTTC	CSVWGGGSAIYGYTF
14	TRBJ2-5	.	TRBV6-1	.	TGTGCCAGCAGTACCCGACAGCCGCAAGAGACCCAGTACTTC	CASSTRQPQETQYF
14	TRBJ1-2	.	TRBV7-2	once	TGTGCCAGCAGGCCCTCGGGGGGGGCGGACGGCTACACCTTC	CASRPSGGADGYTF
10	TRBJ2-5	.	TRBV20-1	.	TGCAGTGCGGGGGAAGAGACCCAGTACTTC	CSAGEETQYF
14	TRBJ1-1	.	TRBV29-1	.	TGCAGCGTCCGACAGCTTCTTTCGAACACTGAAGCTTTCTTT	CSVRQLLSNTEAFF
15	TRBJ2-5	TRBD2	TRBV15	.	TGTGCCACCAGCAGAGCCCGGGACTACAGAGAGACCCAGTACTTC	CATSRARDYRETQYF
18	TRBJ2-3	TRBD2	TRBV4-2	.	TGTGCCAGCAGCCAAGAAGTCTCCGGGACTAGCGGGGGAGATACGCAGTATTTT	CASSQEVSGTSGGDTQYF
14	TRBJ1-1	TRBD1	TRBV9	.	TGTGCCAGCAGCCCCCGGGACAGAGGGACTGAAGCTTTCTTT	CASSPRDRGTEAFF
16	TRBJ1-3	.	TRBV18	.	TGTGCCAGCTCACTTACAGGGCTCCTCTCTGGAAACACCATATATTTT	CASSLTGLLSGNTIYF
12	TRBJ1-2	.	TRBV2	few	TGTGCCAGCAGTTTGGCTAACTATGGCTACACCTTC	CASSLANYGYTF
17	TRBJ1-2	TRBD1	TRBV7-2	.	TGTGCCAGCAGCTTATGGGGACAGGGGACCTCTAACTATGGCTACACCTTC	CASSLWGQGTSNYGYTF